The present entry profiles one T cell receptor (beta chain) with its context. Its antigen is not identified. The data derive from a study of long-term antiretroviral therapy in people with HIV. Broader study findings: Collection spanned 2004 to 2017; ART regimens may be less effective than current ones. Clones that had undergone expansion before ART dominated the repertoire at all time points. In samples taken after ART, diversity increased but remained below transplant donor control levels. Unavailable data included ART adherence, viral resistance and therapy changes (switches in treatment).

Version v3.0 of the immunoSEQ assay ran at survey level. Measured with immunoSEQ multiplex PCR; TCRdb has only the in-frame clones, and not every one. The sample lists 39,000 or so clones, around 79% occurring once. From germline, CDR1 is SGHAT and CDR2 FQNNGV. Deletions cut 8 bases from V and 0 bases from J, with 14 bases between. This CDR3 has 14 amino acids. Specimen: unsorted PBMCs, collected 0.6 years after starting antiretroviral therapy. The rearrangement links TRBV11-2 to TRBJ2-7; D not certain. This sequence was found in a young man with HIV. CDR3: CASRRGHSSYEQYF. DNA for the CDR3: TGTGCCAGCCGACGCGGCCATAGCTCCTACGAGCAGTACTTC.